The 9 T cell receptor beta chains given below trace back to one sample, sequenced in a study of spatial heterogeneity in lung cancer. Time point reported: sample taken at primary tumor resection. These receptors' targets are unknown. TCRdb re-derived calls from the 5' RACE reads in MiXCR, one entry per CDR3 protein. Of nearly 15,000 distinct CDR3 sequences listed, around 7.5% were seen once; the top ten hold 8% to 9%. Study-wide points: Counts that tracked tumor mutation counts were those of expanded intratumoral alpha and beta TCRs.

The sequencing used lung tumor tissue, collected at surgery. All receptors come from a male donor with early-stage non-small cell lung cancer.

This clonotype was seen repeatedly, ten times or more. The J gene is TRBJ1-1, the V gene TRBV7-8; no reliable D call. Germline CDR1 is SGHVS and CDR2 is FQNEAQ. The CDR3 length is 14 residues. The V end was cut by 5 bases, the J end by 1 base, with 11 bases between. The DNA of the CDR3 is TGTGCCAGCAGCAATAGGACGCAGAACACTGAAGCTTTCTTT. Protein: CASSNRTQNTEAFF. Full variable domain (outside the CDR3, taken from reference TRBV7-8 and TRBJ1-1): GAGVSQSPRYKVAKRGQDVALRCDPISGHVSLFWYQQALGQGPEFLTYFQNEAQLDKSGLPSDRFFAERPEGSVSTLKIQRTQQEDSAVYLCASSNRTQNTEAFFGQGTRLTVV.

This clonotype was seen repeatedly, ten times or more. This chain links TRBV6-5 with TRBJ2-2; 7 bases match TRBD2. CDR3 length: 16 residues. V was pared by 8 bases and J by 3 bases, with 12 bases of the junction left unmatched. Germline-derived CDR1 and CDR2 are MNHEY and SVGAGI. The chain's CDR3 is CASYSVGAGYTGELFF. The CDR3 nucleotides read TGTGCCAGCTATTCTGTCGGAGCGGGGTACACCGGGGAGCTGTTTTTT.

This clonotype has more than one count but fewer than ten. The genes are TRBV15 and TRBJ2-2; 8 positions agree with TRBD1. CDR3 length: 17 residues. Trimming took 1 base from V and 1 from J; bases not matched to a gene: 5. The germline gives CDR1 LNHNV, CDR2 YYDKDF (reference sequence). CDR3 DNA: TGTGCCACCAGCAGAGCCCAGGGGGCCTGGAACACCGGGGAGCTGTTTTTT. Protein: CATSRAQGAWNTGELFF.

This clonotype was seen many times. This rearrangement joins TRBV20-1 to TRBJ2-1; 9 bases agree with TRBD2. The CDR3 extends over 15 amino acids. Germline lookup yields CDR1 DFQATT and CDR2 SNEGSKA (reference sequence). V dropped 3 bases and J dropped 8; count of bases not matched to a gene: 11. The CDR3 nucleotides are TGCAGTGCTAGCCTCTATAGCGGGAGCCTGGATGAGCAGTTCTTC. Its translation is CSASLYSGSLDEQFF.

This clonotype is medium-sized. CDR3 residues: CSVVRAGGGNEQFF. CDR3 sequence (DNA): TGCAGCGTTGTTCGAGCGGGAGGAGGCAATGAGCAGTTCTTC. The gene calls are TRBV29-1 and TRBJ2-1, with 9 bases fitting TRBD2. The CDR3 contains 14 residues. From germline, CDR1 is SQVTM and CDR2 ANQGSEA. With 4 bases clipped from V and 6 bases from J, the junction kept 7 bases outside the gene matches.

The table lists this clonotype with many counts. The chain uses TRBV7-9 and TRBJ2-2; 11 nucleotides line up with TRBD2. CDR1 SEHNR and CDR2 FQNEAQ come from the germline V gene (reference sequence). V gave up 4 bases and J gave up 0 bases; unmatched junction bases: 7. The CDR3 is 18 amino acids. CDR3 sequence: CASSYSLAGVTNTGELFF. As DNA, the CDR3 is TGTGCCAGCAGCTACTCACTAGCGGGAGTGACGAACACCGGGGAGCTGTTTTTT.

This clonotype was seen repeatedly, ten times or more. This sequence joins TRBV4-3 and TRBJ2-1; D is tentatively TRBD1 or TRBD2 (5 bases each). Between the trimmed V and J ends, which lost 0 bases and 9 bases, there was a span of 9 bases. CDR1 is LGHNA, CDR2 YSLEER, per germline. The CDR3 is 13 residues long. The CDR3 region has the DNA TGCGCCAGCAGCCAAGACTGGGGGAGTGAGCAGTTCTTC. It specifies CASSQDWGSEQFF.

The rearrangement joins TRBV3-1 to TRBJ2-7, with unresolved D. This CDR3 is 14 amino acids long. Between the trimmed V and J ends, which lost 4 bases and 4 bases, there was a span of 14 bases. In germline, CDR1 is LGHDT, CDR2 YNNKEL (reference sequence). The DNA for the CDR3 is TGTGCCAGCAGCCGATTGCCTGACTTTTACGAGCAGTACTTC. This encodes CASSRLPDFYEQYF.

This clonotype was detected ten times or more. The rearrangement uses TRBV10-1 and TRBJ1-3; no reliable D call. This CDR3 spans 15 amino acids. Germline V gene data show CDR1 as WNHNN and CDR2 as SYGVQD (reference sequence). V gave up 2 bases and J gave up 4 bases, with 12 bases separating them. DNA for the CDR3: TGCGCCAGCAGTGAGGACCCCCTCGGGGGAAACACCATATATTTT. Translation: CASSEDPLGGNTIYF.